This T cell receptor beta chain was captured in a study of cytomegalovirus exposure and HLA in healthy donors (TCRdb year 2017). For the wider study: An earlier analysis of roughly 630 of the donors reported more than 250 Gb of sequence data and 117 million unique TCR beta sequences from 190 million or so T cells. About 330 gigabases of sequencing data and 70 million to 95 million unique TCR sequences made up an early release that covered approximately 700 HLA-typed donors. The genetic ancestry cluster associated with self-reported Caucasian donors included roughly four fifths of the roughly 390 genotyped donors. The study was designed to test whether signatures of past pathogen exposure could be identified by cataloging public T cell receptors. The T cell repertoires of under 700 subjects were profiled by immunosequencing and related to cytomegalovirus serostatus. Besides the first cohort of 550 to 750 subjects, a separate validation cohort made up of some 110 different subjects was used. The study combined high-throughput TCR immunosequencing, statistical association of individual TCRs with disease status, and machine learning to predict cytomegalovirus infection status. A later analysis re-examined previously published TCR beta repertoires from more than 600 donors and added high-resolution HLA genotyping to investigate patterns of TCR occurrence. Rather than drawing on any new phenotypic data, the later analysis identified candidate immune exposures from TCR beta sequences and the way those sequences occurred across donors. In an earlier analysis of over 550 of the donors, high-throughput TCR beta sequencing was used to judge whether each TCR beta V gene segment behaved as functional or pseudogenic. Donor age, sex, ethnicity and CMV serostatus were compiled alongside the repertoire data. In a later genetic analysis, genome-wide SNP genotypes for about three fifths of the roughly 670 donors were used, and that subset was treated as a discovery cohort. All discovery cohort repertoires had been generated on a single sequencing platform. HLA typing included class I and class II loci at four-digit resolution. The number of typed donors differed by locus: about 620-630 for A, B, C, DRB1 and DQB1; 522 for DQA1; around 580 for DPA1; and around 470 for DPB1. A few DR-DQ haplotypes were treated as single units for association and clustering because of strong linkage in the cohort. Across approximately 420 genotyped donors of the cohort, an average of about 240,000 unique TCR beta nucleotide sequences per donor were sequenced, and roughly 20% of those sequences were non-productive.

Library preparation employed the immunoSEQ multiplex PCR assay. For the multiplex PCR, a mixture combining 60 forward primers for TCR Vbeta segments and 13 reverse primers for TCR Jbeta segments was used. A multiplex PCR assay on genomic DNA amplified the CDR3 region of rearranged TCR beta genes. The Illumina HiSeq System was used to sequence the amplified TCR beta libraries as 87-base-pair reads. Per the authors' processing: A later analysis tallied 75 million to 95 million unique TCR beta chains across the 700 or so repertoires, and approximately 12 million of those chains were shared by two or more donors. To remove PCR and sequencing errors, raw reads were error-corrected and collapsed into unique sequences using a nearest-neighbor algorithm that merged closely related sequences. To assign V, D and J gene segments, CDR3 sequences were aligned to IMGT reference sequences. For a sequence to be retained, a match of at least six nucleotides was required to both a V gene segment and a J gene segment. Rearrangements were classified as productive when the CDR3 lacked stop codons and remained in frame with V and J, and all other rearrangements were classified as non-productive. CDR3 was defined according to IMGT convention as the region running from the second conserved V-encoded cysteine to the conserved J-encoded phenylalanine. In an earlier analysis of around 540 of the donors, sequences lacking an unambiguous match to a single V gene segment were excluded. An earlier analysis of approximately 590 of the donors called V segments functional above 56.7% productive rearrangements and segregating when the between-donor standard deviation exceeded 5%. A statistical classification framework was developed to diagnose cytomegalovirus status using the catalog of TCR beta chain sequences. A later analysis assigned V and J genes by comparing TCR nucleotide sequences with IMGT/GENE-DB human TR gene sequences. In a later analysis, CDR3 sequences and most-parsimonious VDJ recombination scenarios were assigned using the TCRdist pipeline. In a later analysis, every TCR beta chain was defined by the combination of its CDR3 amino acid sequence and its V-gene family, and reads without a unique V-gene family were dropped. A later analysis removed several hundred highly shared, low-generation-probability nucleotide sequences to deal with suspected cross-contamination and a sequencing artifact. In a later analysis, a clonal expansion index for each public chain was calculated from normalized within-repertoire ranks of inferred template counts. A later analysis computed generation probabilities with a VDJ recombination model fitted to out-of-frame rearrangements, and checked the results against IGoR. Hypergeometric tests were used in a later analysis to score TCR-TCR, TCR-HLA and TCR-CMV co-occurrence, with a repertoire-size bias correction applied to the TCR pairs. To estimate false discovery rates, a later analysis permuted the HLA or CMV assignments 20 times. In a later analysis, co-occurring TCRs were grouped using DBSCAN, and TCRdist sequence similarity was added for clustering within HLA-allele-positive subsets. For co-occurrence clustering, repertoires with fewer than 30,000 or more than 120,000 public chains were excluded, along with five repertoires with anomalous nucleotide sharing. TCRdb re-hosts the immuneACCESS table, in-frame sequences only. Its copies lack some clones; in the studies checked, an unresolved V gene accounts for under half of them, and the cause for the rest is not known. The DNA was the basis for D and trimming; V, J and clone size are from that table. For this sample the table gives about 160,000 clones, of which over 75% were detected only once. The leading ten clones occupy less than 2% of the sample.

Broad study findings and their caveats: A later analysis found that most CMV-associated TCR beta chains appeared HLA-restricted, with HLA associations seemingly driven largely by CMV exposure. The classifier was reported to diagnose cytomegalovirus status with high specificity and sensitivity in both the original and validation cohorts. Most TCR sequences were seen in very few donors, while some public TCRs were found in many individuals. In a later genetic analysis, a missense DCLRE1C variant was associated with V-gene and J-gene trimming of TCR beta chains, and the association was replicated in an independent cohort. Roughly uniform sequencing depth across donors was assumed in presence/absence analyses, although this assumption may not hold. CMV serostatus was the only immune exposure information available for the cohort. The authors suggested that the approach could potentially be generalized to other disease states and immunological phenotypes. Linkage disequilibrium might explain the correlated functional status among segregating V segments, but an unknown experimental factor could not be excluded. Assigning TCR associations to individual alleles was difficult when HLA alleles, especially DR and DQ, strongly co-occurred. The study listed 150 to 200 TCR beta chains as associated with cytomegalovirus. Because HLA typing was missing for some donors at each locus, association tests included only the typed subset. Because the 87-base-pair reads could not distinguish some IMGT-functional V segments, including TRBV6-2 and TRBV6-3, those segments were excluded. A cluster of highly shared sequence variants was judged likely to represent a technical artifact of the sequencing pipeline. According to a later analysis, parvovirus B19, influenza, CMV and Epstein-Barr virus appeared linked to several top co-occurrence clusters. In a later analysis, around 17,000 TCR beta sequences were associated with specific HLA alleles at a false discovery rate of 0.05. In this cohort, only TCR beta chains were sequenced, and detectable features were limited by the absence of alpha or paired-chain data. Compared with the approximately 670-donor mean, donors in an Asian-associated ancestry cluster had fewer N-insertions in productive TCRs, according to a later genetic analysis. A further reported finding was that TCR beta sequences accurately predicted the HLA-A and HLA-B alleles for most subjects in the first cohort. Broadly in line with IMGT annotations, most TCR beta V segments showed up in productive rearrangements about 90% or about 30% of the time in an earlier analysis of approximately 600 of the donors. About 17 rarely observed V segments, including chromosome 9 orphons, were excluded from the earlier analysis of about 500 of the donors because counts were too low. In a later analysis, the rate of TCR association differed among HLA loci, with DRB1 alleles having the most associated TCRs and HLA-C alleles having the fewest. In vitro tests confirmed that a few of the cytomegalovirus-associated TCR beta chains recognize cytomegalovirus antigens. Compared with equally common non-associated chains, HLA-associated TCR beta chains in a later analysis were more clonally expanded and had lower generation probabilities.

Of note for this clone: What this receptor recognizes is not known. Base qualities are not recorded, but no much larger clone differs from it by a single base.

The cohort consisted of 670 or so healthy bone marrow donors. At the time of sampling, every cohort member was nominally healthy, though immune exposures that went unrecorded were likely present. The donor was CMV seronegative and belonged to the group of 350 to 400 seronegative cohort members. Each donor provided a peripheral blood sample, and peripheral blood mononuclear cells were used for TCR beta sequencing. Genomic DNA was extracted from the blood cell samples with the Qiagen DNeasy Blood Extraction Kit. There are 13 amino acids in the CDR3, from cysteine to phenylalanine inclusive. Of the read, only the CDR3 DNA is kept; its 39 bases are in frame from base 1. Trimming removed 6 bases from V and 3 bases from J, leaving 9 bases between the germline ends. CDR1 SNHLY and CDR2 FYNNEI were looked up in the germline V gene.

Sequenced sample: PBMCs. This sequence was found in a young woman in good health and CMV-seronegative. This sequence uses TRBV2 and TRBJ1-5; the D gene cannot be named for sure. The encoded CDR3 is CASSGRYNQPQHF. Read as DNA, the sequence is TGTGCCAGCAGCGGTAGATACAATCAGCCCCAGCATTTT.